A single sample gave rise to the 17 T cell receptor beta chains below, sequenced in a study of CD8+ T cells in alopecia areata. Isolated RNA was reverse transcribed into cDNA used as the sequencing template. Generated by immunoSEQ multiplex PCR, the TCRdb table keeps only in-frame clones and is missing some. The repertoire consists of 100,000 to 150,000 clones, with 40% to 55% occurring once and the leading ten covering roughly a tenth. Sequenced: NKG2D-low CD8+ T cells sorted from blood. These receptors came from a human donor with alopecia areata.

This rearrangement joins TRBV29-1 to TRBJ2-5; D unresolved. V dropped 1 base and J dropped 3 bases, with 3 bases sitting between them. Per the germline V gene, CDR1 is SQVTM and CDR2 is ANQGSEA. The CDR3 contains 11 residues. In DNA, the CDR3 is TGCAGCGTTGAAGGAAAAGAGACCCAGTACTTC. It encodes CSVEGKETQYF. Drawing the rest from reference TRBV29-1 and TRBJ2-5, the complete variable domain is SAVISQKPSRDICQRGTSLTIQCQVDSQVTMMFWYRQQPGQSLTLIATANQGSEATYESGFVIDKFPISRPNLTFSTLTVSNMSPEDSSIYLCSVEGKETQYFGPGTRLLVL.

The chain employs TRBV29-1 and TRBJ2-7; no definite D call. The CDR3 covers 13 residues. Germline V CDR1 and CDR2: SQVTM, ANQGSEA. V shed 0 bases and J shed 2 bases, with 8 bases lying between them. The CDR3 loop reads CSVEEGSPYEQYF. The CDR3 DNA reads TGCAGCGTTGAAGAGGGTAGCCCCTACGAGCAGTACTTC.

This clone was seen a few times. The chain links TRBV29-1 to TRBJ2-7; the match to TRBD1 covers 10 bases. This CDR3 region has 14 residues. CDR1 SQVTM and CDR2 ANQGSEA come from the germline V gene. Trimming cost V 7 bases and J 3 bases; bases outside gene matches: 9. CDR3 region: CSASGTGDNYEQYF. CDR3 coding DNA: TGCAGCGCCTCCGGGACAGGGGATAACTACGAGCAGTACTTC.

This chain joins TRBV2 and TRBJ2-1; a possible D gene is TRBD2 (6 bases). Germline V gene sequence: CDR1 SNHLY, CDR2 FYNNEI. The germline V and J ends were trimmed by 6 bases and 1 base, with 10 bases remaining between them. The CDR3 has 14 residues. CDR3 in amino acids: CASSSGTSYNEQFF. The CDR3 nucleotides read TGTGCCAGCAGCTCCGGGACTTCCTACAATGAGCAGTTCTTC.

The rearrangement joins TRBV29-1 to TRBJ1-6; weak D call: TRBD1 (5 bases). Germline V CDR1 and CDR2: SQVTM, ANQGSEA. V was cut by 7 bases and J by 8 bases, with 18 bases left in between. This CDR3 spans 14 amino acids. The CDR3 sequence: CSARRGGEDSPLHF. CDR3 coding DNA: TGCAGCGCCCGACGCGGGGGGGAGGATTCACCCCTCCACTTT.

This clone was detected a few times. V usage is TRBV29-1 and J usage is TRBJ1-1; no clear D. The V gene lost 4 bases and the J gene lost 4 bases, with 10 bases spanning the gap. There are 12 residues in the CDR3. The germline CDR1 and CDR2 sequences are SQVTM and ANQGSEA. CDR3 sequence (DNA): TGCAGCGTTGGTGAGGGTCCCACTGAAGCTTTCTTT. Amino acids: CSVGEGPTEAFF.

This clone has a single count. The V call is TRBV25-1, the J call TRBJ2-1; D gene uncertain. The CDR3 is 12 amino acids. Germline CDR1 reads MGHDK; CDR2 reads SYGVNS. The V end lost 5 bases, the J end lost 1 base, and 3 bases lay between the germline ends. The CDR3 loop is CASSLSYNEQFF. The CDR3 nucleotides are TGTGCCAGCAGTTTGTCCTACAATGAGCAGTTCTTC.

The genes are TRBV27 and TRBJ2-7, with unresolved D. The CDR3 sequence is 12 residues long. Germline CDR1 MNHEY, CDR2 SMNVEV (reference sequence). V lost 10 bases and J lost 2, with 12 bases in between. The CDR3 DNA reads as TGTGCCACCGGCCGGGTAACCTACGAGCAGTACTTC. It encodes CATGRVTYEQYF.

The V and J genes are TRBV4-1 and TRBJ2-3; D not certain. The CDR3 contains 17 residues. The V and J ends lost 1 base and 4 bases respectively, with 18 bases between them. Germline V gene lookup returns CDR1 MGHRA and CDR2 YSYEKL. The DNA for the CDR3 is TGCGCCAGCAGCCAAGGTCCCCCACAAGAAGACCCAGATACGCAGTATTTT. It specifies CASSQGPPQEDPDTQYF.

The chain couples TRBV10-2 to TRBJ2-7; D perhaps matches TRBD2 (6 bases). Between the trimmed V and J ends, which lost 7 bases and 9 bases, there was a span of 16 bases. The CDR3 loop spans 12 amino acids. Germline V CDR1 and CDR2: WSHSY, SAAADI. CDR3 amino acids: CASTHGGVGQYF. The CDR3 DNA follows: TGCGCCAGCACCCACGGAGGGGTCGGGCAGTACTTC.

This CDR3 is CASSLAPTSSKDTQYF. CDR3 DNA: TGTGCCAGCAGTTTAGCTCCGACTAGCTCAAAAGATACGCAGTATTTT. This sequence joins TRBV28 and TRBJ2-3; 7 bases match TRBD2. The CDR3 is 16 residues long. Germline V gives CDR1 MDHEN, CDR2 SYDVKM. The V gene end was trimmed by 2 bases and the J gene end by 5 bases; junction bases not matched to a gene: 10. The full variable domain, in which reference TRBV28 and TRBJ2-3 provide the parts outside the CDR3, is DVKVTQSSRYLVKRTGEKVFLECVQDMDHENMFWYRQDPGLGLRLIYFSYDVKMKEKGDIPEGYSVSREKKERFSLILESASTNQTSMYLCASSLAPTSSKDTQYFGPGTRLTVL.

CDR3 sequence (DNA): TGTGCCTGGAGTGATCCGGGACCCTACGAGCAGTACTTC. It encodes CAWSDPGPYEQYF. The gene calls are TRBV30 and TRBJ2-7, with D perhaps matching TRBD1 or TRBD2 (5 bases each). The CDR3 consists of 13 residues. Germline V gene data show CDR1 as GTSNPN and CDR2 as SVGIG (reference sequence). Trimming cost V 1 base and J 2 bases, with 9 bases left between them.

This clone was seen a few times. V gene TRBV29-1 combines with J gene TRBJ2-5, with D maybe TRBD2 (5 bases). The J call may be incorrect, as the DNA end agrees better with TRBJ2-7. Germline CDR1 and CDR2: SQVTM and ANQGSEA. CDR3 length: 13 residues. CDR3 nucleotides: TGCAGCGTTCGAGACGGGAACTCCTACGAGCAGTACTTC. Translation gives CSVRDGNSYEQYF.

This clone turned up a few times. J is TRBJ2-7 and V is TRBV28, with D perhaps TRBD1 (6 bases). This CDR3 spans 14 amino acids. Germline V lookup: CDR1 MDHEN, CDR2 SYDVKM. V lost 5 bases, J lost 4 bases, and 15 bases lay in between. CDR3 amino acids: CASSTARGRYEQYF. CDR3 sequence (DNA): TGTGCCAGCAGTACCGCCAGGGGAAGGTACGAGCAGTACTTC.

This sequence joins TRBV28 and TRBJ2-2; no firm D call. Germline V gene data show CDR1 as MDHEN and CDR2 as SYDVKM. V was trimmed by 2 bases and J by 6 bases, leaving 7 bases between them. The CDR3 contains 13 residues. The CDR3 DNA is TGTGCCAGCAGTTTAGTGGGCGCCGGGGAGCTGTTTTTT. Amino acids: CASSLVGAGELFF. Full variable domain (outside the CDR3, taken from reference TRBV28 and TRBJ2-2): DVKVTQSSRYLVKRTGEKVFLECVQDMDHENMFWYRQDPGLGLRLIYFSYDVKMKEKGDIPEGYSVSREKKERFSLILESASTNQTSMYLCASSLVGAGELFFGEGSRLTVL.

This clone was seen only a few times. This chain links TRBV7-9 with TRBJ2-1, with 7 bases matching TRBD1. The CDR3 spans 14 residues. Germline trimming cut 5 bases from V and 5 bases from J; bases unmatched to any gene: 6. Germline V gene sequence: CDR1 SEHNR, CDR2 FQNEAQ (reference sequence). The DNA of the CDR3 is TGTGCCAGCAGCGACCGGGACAGTGACAATGAGCAGTTCTTC. Translating it yields CASSDRDSDNEQFF.

This clone was seen more than once but under ten times. This chain uses TRBV29-1 with TRBJ1-2, with D tentatively TRBD1 (5 bases). The V end lost 4 bases, the J end lost 6 bases, and 9 bases lay between the germline ends. In germline, CDR1 is SQVTM, CDR2 ANQGSEA. This CDR3 region has 11 residues. The CDR3 coding sequence is TGCAGCGTTGGGGGGGAAGATGGCTACACCTTC. Translating it yields CSVGGEDGYTF.